This T cell receptor (beta chain) was retrieved from a study of blood T cell repertoires in COVID-19. Study-level background: Donors in the United States, Italy and Spain gave samples during acute or convalescent COVID-19.

The method was immunoSEQ multiplex PCR; TCRdb's version includes in-frame clones alone and lacks a portion of them. The sample shows about 67,000 clones, 80% to 90% of them seen only once. CDR1 is KGHSH and CDR2 is LQKENI in the germline V gene. V was shortened by 3 bases and J by 5 bases, with 8 bases between the two germline ends. This CDR3 is 12 amino acids long. The gene calls are TRBV18 and TRBJ2-7; D not resolved. This TCR came from a middle-aged man with active COVID-19. The material sequenced was peripheral blood. The CDR3 loop reads CASSPSGDEQYF. The CDR3 DNA sequence: TGTGCCAGCTCACCCTCCGGAGACGAGCAGTACTTC.